This TCR beta chain was recovered during a study of Ad26.COV2.S vaccination and SARS-CoV-2 variants. The CDR3 sequence is 11 residues long. The ends were cut back, 7 bases at V and 0 bases at J, with 6 bases in the middle. Looked up from germline, CDR1 is DFQATT and CDR2 is SNEGSKA (reference sequence). The treatment denotes: 19 received Ad26.COV2.S at low or high dose, single or two shots; several received placebo; per-sample allocation not given. Vaccine and placebo recipients were sampled on day 63 after the first injection. Based in Boston, the donor was an adult of 18-55 years. The repertoire was sequenced with immunoSEQ multiplex PCR; TCRdb's copy has only in-frame clones and lacks some. The repertoire consists of about 320,000 clones, with around four fifths occurring once and the leading ten covering 2% to 2.5%. Turning to this clone: What it binds is unknown.

Findings and limits, study-wide: Individuals receiving vaccine had higher spike-specific TCR breadth than placebo recipients did. Reportedly, spike-specific CD8+ and CD4+ T cell responses achieved substantial breadth once vaccination had taken place.

This TCR was sampled from a person aged 18-60 years who received the Ad26.COV2.S COVID-19 vaccine or a placebo. The sample here was peripheral blood, taken in a trial of Ad26.COV2.S vaccine versus placebo. This chain joins TRBV20-1 and TRBJ2-5, with D uncertain. The CDR3: CSVPYQETQYF. In DNA, the CDR3 is TGCAGTGTTCCATACCAAGAGACCCAGTACTTC.